Presented here are 15 T cell receptor beta chains from one specimen sequenced in a study of CD8 T cells in Susac syndrome. Reverse transcription of roughly 0.45 to 1 ug RNA used random hexamers. TCRdb independently ran MiXCR on the immunoSEQ multiplex PCR reads; one entry per CDR3 protein. The sample holds 150,000 to 200,000 distinct CDR3 sequences, more than 90% seen once. Specimen: CD4+ T cells from PBMCs. Receptors originate from a human donor in good health.

The CDR3 DNA reads TGTGCCAGCAGTCTCTATGGGGCGGGCACAGATACGCAGTATTTT. Translated, it gives CASSLYGAGTDTQYF. The chain uses TRBV25-1 and TRBJ2-3; D may be TRBD1 (5 bases). Germline CDR1 reads MGHDK; CDR2 reads SYGVNS. The CDR3 is 15 amino acids. V dropped 5 bases and J dropped 1 base, with 13 bases sitting between them.

The gene calls are TRBV20-1 and TRBJ1-4; D gene ambiguous. This CDR3 is built from 12 residues. V lost 6 bases, J lost 7 bases, and 12 bases lay in between. Germline V gene sequence: CDR1 DFQATT, CDR2 SNEGSKA (reference sequence). CDR3 in DNA: TGCAGTGCCCCCGAGTTGGGTGAAAAACTGTTTTTT. Amino acid sequence: CSAPELGEKLFF.

This clonotype is a singleton in its sample. This sequence joins TRBV30 and TRBJ2-3, with D tentatively TRBD1 (6 bases). The CDR3 spans 12 residues. Per germline, CDR1 GTSNPN and CDR2 SVGIG (reference sequence). Trimming cost V 7 bases and J 2 bases, with 10 bases left between them. The CDR3 sequence: CASRGTTDTQYF. DNA of the CDR3: TGTGCCTCGAGGGGGACCACAGATACGCAGTATTTT.

The rearrangement links TRBV30 to TRBJ1-1; TRBD1 might be the D (5 bases). CDR1 and CDR2 from the germline V gene are GTSNPN and SVGIG (reference sequence). The V and J ends lost 0 bases and 5 bases respectively, with 13 bases between them. This CDR3 region has 14 residues. CDR3 nucleotides: TGTGCCTGGAGTGTTACCGCAGGGAGGACTGAAGCTTTCTTT. It encodes CAWSVTAGRTEAFF.

The chain uses TRBV5-1 and TRBJ2-5; TRBD2 agrees at 13 bases. Germline V gives CDR1 SGHRS, CDR2 YFSETQ. The CDR3 length is 15 residues. J was trimmed by 4 bases and V by 5 bases; bases with no gene match: 5. This CDR3 is CASRGTSGAGETQYF. The CDR3, as DNA: TGCGCCAGCAGAGGGACTAGCGGGGCGGGAGAGACCCAGTACTTC.

The rearrangement uses TRBV13 and TRBJ2-7, with no clear D. Per germline, CDR1 PRHDT and CDR2 FYEKMQ (reference sequence). CDR3 length equals 14 residues. V lost 2 bases and J 6 bases, leaving 14 bases between the germline ends. CDR3 DNA sequence: TGTGCCAGCAGCTTACGCTCCTCAAAAGGCGAGCAGTACTTC. Amino acids: CASSLRSSKGEQYF. The whole variable domain, filled in from reference TRBV13 and TRBJ2-7, reads AAGVIQSPRHLIKEKRETATLKCYPIPRHDTVYWYQQGPGQDPQFLISFYEKMQSDKGSIPDRFSAQQFSDYHSELNMSSLELGDSALYFCASSLRSSKGEQYFGPGTRLTVT.

This sequence joins TRBV2 and TRBJ2-3; no firm D call. The CDR3 loop spans 12 amino acids. Germline CDR1 is SNHLY and CDR2 is FYNNEI. V was pared by 2 bases and J by 6 bases, with 6 bases between. The CDR3 DNA sequence: TGTGCCAGCAGTGAAATCCCCGATACGCAGTATTTT. Translation gives CASSEIPDTQYF.

The chain employs TRBV27 and TRBJ2-3; D assignment may be TRBD1 or TRBD2 (5 bases each). The CDR3 covers 13 residues. The V gene's germline CDR1 is MNHEY and CDR2 SMNVEV (reference sequence). The V gene lost 6 bases and the J gene lost 5 bases, with 12 bases spanning the gap. The CDR3 DNA is TGTGCCAGCAGGTTGGGGGTAGAAGATACGCAGTATTTT. Amino acids: CASRLGVEDTQYF.

The CDR3 spells CATSLTGQGNQPQHF. As DNA, the CDR3 is TGTGCCACCAGCCTGACAGGGCAGGGCAATCAGCCCCAGCATTTT. The genes are TRBV15 and TRBJ1-5, with 7 nucleotides matching TRBD1. The CDR3 sequence is 15 residues long. With V trimmed by 5 bases and J by 2 bases, 6 bases remained unmatched. The germline V gene has CDR1 LNHNV and CDR2 YYDKDF (reference sequence).

The chain combines TRBV20-1 with TRBJ2-3, with D possibly TRBD2 on 5 matching bases. CDR3 length: 13 amino acids. The germline V and J ends were trimmed by 3 bases and 1 base, with 8 bases remaining between them. The germline V gene encodes CDR1 DFQATT and CDR2 SNEGSKA (reference sequence). Here the CDR3 DNA reads TGCAGTGCTAGTATTAGCGGCACAGATACGCAGTATTTT. Amino acid sequence: CSASISGTDTQYF.

The chain employs TRBV10-3 and TRBJ2-5; D not resolved. Germline V gene sequence: CDR1 ENHRY, CDR2 SYGVKD. This CDR3 is built from 14 residues. Trimming left V 0 bases short and J 2 bases short, with 7 bases between. This CDR3 reads CAISESPRQETQYF. CDR3 DNA: TGTGCCATCAGTGAGTCCCCCAGGCAAGAGACCCAGTACTTC.

This chain uses TRBV4-3 with TRBJ2-3; D is uncertain. V lost 0 bases to trimming and J lost 4 bases, with 14 bases between them. This CDR3 contains 16 residues. Germline V gene sequence: CDR1 LGHNA, CDR2 YSLEER. CDR3 DNA: TGCGCCAGCAGCCAAGACCGGCTAGTTGGCGCAGATACGCAGTATTTT. Its translation: CASSQDRLVGADTQYF.

V usage is TRBV4-3 and J usage is TRBJ1-2; possibly TRBD1 for D (5 bases). V lost 3 bases and J lost 4, with 21 bases in between. The germline V gene has CDR1 LGHNA and CDR2 YSLEER. The CDR3 totals 17 residues. DNA of the CDR3: TGCGCCAGCAGCCAGGATCCGCATAGGGGCAGGAGCTATGGCTACACCTTC. Its translation is CASSQDPHRGRSYGYTF.

The chain uses TRBV5-1 and TRBJ1-2, with D unclear. The CDR3 covers 15 residues. Trimming took off 4 bases at V and 2 bases at J, with 15 bases between the two ends. Germline CDR1 SGHRS, CDR2 YFSETQ. The CDR3 DNA follows: TGCGCCAGCAGCACACCGGACCGATCCAACTATGGCTACACCTTC. Translated: CASSTPDRSNYGYTF.

This chain connects TRBV13 to TRBJ2-7, with a weak D call TRBD2 (6 bases). The germline CDR1 and CDR2 sequences are PRHDT and FYEKMQ (reference sequence). Trimming left V 2 bases short and J 0 bases short, with 14 bases between. The CDR3 contains 16 residues. The CDR3 reads CASSLSVAGNSYEQYF. DNA for the CDR3: TGTGCCAGCAGCTTAAGCGTCGCGGGGAACTCCTACGAGCAGTACTTC.